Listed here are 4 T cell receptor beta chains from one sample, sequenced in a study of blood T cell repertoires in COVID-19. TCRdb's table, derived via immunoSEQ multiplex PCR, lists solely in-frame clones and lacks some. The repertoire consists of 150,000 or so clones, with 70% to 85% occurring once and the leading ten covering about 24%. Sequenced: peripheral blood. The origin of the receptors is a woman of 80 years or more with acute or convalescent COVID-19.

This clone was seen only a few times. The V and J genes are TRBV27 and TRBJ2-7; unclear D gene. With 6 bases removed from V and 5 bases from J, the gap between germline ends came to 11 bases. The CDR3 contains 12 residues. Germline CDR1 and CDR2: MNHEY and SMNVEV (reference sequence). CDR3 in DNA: TGTGCCAGCAGCCAACGCGGTGACGAGCAGTACTTC. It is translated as CASSQRGDEQYF.

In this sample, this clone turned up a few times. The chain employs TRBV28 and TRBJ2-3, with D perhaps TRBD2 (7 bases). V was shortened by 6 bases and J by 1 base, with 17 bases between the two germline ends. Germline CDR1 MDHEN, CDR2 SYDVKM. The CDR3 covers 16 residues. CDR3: CASSHGGGGGTDTQYF. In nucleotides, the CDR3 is TGTGCCAGCAGCCACGGAGGAGGGGGGGGCACAGATACGCAGTATTTT.

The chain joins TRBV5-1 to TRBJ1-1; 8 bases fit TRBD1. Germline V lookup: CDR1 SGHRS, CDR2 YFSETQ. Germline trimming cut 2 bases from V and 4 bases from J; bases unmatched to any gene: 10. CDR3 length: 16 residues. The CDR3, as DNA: TGCGCCAGCAGCTTAAGGGTTCAGGGGGCCGGCACTGAAGCTTTCTTT. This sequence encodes CASSLRVQGAGTEAFF.

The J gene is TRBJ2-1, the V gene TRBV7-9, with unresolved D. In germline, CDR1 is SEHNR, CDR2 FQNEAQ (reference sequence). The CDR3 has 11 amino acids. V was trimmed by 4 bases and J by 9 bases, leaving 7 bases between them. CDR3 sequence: CASSSNFEQFF. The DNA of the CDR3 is TGTGCCAGCAGCTCCAACTTTGAGCAGTTCTTC.